These T cell receptor beta chains were read from a single sample in a study of blood T cell repertoires in COVID-19. Repertoires were generated with immunoSEQ multiplex PCR, while TCRdb's copy carries only in-frame clones and drops some. The data contain around 290,000 clones, 88% of them singletons. Sequencing was carried out using PBMCs or T cells enriched from blood (not recorded which). The receptors were gathered from a woman aged 60-70 years in a cohort exposed to, infected with or recovered from COVID-19 (not recorded which). The CDR3 runs from the conserved cysteine through the conserved F or W.

V | CDR3
TRBV7-3 | CASSLQGPSTDTQYF
TRBV27 | CASSPFPSNQPQHF
TRBV19 | CASSIGLTVAYNEQFF
TRBV7-3 | CASSLGRETDTQYF
TRBV19 | CASSPPPRVNTEAFF
TRBV28 | CASSFSGSQDGYTF
TRBV27 | CASSFGQNNSPLHF
TRBV11-2 | CASSLTRGAYEQYF
TRBV5-6 | CASSPWTVYGYTF
TRBV7-9 | CASSRQETQYF
TRBV3-1/TRBV3-2 | CASSPRDRTGTEAFF
TRBV2 | CASSELWGEGEQFF
TRBV27 | CASSLGQDYGYTF
TRBV28 | CASSLNDRGDTEAFF
TRBV2 | CASRGLAGPPGQFF
TRBV11-2 | CASRASATETQYF
TRBV5-1 | CASSRSQGSEQYF
TRBV7-2 | CASSSIRTGANEKLFF
TRBV6-5 | CASSFGQRTYGYTF
TRBV4-2 | CASSQERTGLNYGYTF
TRBV28 | CASSGSSGTDTQYF
TRBV6-2/TRBV6-3 | CASSPGTGRGRTEAFF
TRBV18 | CASSPLPWDSANYGYTF
TRBV28 | CASSLSIRVGGLNTEAFF
TRBV11-3 | CASSSGLAGEANTGELFF
TRBV24-1 | CATSDLGMAETQYF
TRBV28 | CASSGRAWNTEAFF
TRBV5-4 | CASSLFGRGNTEAFF
TRBV7-9 | CASSRRNPSGRYNEQFF